This TCR beta chain emerged from a study of T-cell reconstitution after alpha-beta-depleted transplantation in children. The TCRbeta library was prepared with unique molecular identifiers. TCRdb fed the PCR reads into MiXCR, producing one record per CDR3 protein. Among approximately 79,000 distinct CDR3 sequences listed, 15% to 20% were seen once. This clonotype came up a few times. Germline V gene lookup returns CDR1 SGDLS and CDR2 YYNGEE. V was clipped by 0 bases and J by 4 bases; unmatched bases: 9. The CDR3 totals 17 residues. The input for sequencing was PBMCs, mostly from graft donor cells, taken 360 days after TCRalphabeta/CD19-depleted stem cell transplant. The chain employs TRBV9 and TRBJ2-3; 9 nucleotides match TRBD2. This sequence originates from a male patient aged 2 to 9 who had a stem cell transplant for acute lymphoblastic leukemia, so the T cells may come from the graft donor. The CDR3 coding sequence is TGTGCCAGCAGCGTAGGTTGGGGACTAGCCATAGCAGATACGCAGTATTTT. The encoded protein is CASSVGWGLAIADTQYF.